This T cell receptor (beta chain) was documented in a study of Ad26.COV2.S vaccination and SARS-CoV-2 variants. Overall study: The COV1001 Ad26.COV2.S trial arm included the donor. Administration of Ad26.COV2.S was intramuscular, either once or twice 56 days apart.

Documented treatment: around 19 received Ad26.COV2.S at low or high dose, single or two shots; about 5 received placebo; per-sample allocation not given. Collection of samples fell on day 63 after the first vaccine or placebo injection. The CDR3 contains 13 residues. Trimming removed 6 bases at V and 10 bases at J, with 16 bases between. To note about this clone: Its antigen is still unknown.

Data came from immunoSEQ multiplex PCR; TCRdb stores just in-frame clones and leaves some out. The sample has 400,000 to 450,000 clones, approximately 92% seen once. General study findings and limits: After vaccination, substantial breadth of spike-specific CD8+ and CD4+ responses was reported. Total responses of T cells may have been underestimated by the analyses of TCR breadth and depth.

Here the sequenced sample was peripheral blood, taken in a trial of Ad26.COV2.S vaccine versus placebo. This sequence was found in a person between 18 and 59 years old who received the Ad26.COV2.S COVID-19 vaccine or a placebo. This chain links TRBV12-3 or TRBV12-4 with TRBJ1-5; a weak D match, TRBD1 (6 bases). The chain's CDR3 is CASSRRGDGPQHF. CDR3 DNA sequence: TGTGCCAGCAGCCGCAGGGGTGATGGACCCCAGCATTTT.